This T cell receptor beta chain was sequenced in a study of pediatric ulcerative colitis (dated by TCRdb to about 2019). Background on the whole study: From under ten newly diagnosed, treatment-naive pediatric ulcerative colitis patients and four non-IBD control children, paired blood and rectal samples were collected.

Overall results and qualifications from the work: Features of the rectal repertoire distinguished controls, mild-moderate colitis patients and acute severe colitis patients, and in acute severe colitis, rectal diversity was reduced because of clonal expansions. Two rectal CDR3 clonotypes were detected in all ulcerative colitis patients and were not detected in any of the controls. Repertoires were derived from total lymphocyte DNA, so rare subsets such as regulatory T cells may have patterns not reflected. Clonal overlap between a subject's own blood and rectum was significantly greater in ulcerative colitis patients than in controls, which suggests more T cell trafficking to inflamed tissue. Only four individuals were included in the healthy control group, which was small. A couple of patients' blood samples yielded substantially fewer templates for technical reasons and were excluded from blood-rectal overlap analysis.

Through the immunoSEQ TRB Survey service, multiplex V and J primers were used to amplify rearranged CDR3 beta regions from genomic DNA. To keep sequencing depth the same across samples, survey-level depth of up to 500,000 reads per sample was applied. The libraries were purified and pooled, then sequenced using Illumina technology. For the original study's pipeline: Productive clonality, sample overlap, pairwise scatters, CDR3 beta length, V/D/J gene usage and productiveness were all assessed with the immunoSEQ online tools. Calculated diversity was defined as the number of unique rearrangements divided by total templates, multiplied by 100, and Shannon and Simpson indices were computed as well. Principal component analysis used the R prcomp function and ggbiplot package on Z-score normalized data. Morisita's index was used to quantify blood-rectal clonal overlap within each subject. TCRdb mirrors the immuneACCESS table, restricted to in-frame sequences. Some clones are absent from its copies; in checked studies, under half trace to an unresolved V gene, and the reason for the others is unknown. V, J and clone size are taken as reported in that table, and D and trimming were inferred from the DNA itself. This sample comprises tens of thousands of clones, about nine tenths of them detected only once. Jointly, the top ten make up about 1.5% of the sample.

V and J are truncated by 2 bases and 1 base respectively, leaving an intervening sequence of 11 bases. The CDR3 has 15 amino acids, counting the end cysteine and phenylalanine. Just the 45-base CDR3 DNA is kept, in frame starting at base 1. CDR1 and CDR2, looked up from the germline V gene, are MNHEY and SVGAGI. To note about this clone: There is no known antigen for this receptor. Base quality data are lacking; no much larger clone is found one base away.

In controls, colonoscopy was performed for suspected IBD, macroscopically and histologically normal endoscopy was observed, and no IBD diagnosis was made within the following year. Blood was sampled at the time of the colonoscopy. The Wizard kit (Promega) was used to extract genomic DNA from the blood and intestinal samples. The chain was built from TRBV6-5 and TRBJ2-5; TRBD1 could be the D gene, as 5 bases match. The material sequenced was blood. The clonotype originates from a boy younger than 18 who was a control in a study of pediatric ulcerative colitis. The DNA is TGTGCCAGCAGTTACGCAGGACACTTCCAAGAGACCCAGTACTTC. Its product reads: CASSYAGHFQETQYF.